Following are 9 T cell receptor beta chains from one sample sequenced in a study of identical twins. TCRdb itself ran the 5' RACE reads through MiXCR, one entry per CDR3 protein. The repertoire holds around 230,000 distinct CDR3 sequences, with over 5.5% as singletons. This sample was shared with a second study, whose subject was T cells expressing NK-cell markers.

Material for sequencing was CD8+ T cells sorted from blood. All receptors come from a woman younger than 35 in good health.

Ten or more counts support this clonotype. The chain links TRBV27 to TRBJ1-2; D might be TRBD1 (6 bases). Trimming stripped 5 bases from V and 3 bases from J, with 13 bases between. The CDR3 is 14 residues long. Germline loops: CDR1 MNHEY, CDR2 SMNVEV (reference sequence). CDR3 in amino acids: CASSPLAGDYGYTF. The DNA for the CDR3 is TGTGCCAGCAGTCCCTTGGCAGGGGACTATGGCTACACCTTC.

This sequence joins TRBV7-9 and TRBJ2-1; possibly TRBD1 for D (6 bases). The V gene lost 4 bases and the J gene lost 10 bases, with 11 bases spanning the gap. Per germline, CDR1 SEHNR and CDR2 FQNEAQ (reference sequence). CDR3 length: 12 residues. The CDR3 spells CASSWGPGEQFF. CDR3 DNA sequence: TGTGCCAGCAGCTGGGGGCCCGGGGAGCAGTTCTTC.

This clonotype was recorded at least ten times. The chain is built from TRBV24-1 and TRBJ2-1; a possible D gene is TRBD1 (6 bases). Germline loops: CDR1 KGHDR, CDR2 SFDVKD. The CDR3 sequence is 14 residues long. Deletions cut 5 bases from V and 10 bases from J, with 17 bases between. CDR3 sequence (DNA): TGTGCCACCAGTGCCCAAACGGCCAGGGGAGAGCAGTTCTTC. This codes for CATSAQTARGEQFF.

Only a few counts were recorded for this clonotype. J is TRBJ1-2 and V is TRBV12-5; D gene unclear. This CDR3 spans 13 amino acids. Germline V gene sequence: CDR1 LGHNT, CDR2 FRNRAP. Trimming left V 5 bases short and J 4 bases short, with 11 bases between. CDR3 nucleotide sequence: TGTGCTAGTGGTCCGGACGGTATCTATGGCTACACCTTC. This gives the protein CASGPDGIYGYTF.

This clonotype was seen a few times. The chain combines TRBV29-1 with TRBJ2-3, with D tentatively TRBD1 or TRBD2 (6 bases each). The V end was cut by 8 bases, the J end by 2 bases, with 14 bases between. From germline, CDR1 is SQVTM and CDR2 ANQGSEA. The CDR3 runs to 13 residues. The CDR3 nucleotides read TGCAGCCTCGTACGGGGGCTCACAGATACGCAGTATTTT. It encodes CSLVRGLTDTQYF.

The chain recombines TRBV20-1 with TRBJ2-3, with 14 bases matching TRBD2. This CDR3 comprises 15 residues. Germline V gene data show CDR1 as DFQATT and CDR2 as SNEGSKA (reference sequence). The J segment lost 5 bases and the V segment lost 5 bases, leaving 6 bases of the junction unmatched. Here the CDR3 DNA reads TGCAGTGCTCCGGGACTAGCGGGAGCAGGAGATACGCAGTATTTT. This encodes CSAPGLAGAGDTQYF.

This clonotype has a count of ten or more. This chain links TRBV4-3 with TRBJ1-1; the D gene is possibly TRBD1 (6 bases). Trimming shortened V by 1 base and J by 1 base, and 13 bases separated the two germline ends. The CDR3 covers 16 residues. Germline values: CDR1 LGHNA, CDR2 YSLEER. In nucleotides, the CDR3 is TGCGCCAGCAGCCAAGGTCCGGGGGGCCAGAACACTGAAGCTTTCTTT. As protein: CASSQGPGGQNTEAFF.

The chain couples TRBV27 to TRBJ1-5, with unresolved D. Germline lookup yields CDR1 MNHEY and CDR2 SMNVEV (reference sequence). This CDR3 has 12 residues. V was cut by 7 bases and J by 4 bases, with 8 bases left in between. The CDR3 DNA follows: TGTGCCAGCAAACGGGGAAATCAGCCCCAGCATTTT. This codes for CASKRGNQPQHF.

This clonotype was observed a handful of times. This chain links TRBV10-3 with TRBJ1-1, with D perhaps TRBD1 (6 bases). Per the germline V gene, CDR1 is ENHRY and CDR2 is SYGVKD. The CDR3 is 13 amino acids. Trimming shortened V by 5 bases and J by 5 bases, and 12 bases separated the two germline ends. The CDR3 DNA reads as TGTGCCATCAGTATAGAACAGGGAACTGAAGCTTTCTTT. This codes for CAISIEQGTEAFF.